These 2 T cell receptor beta chains were sequenced from one sample in a study of T-cell reconstitution after alpha-beta-depleted transplantation in children. Preparation of the TCRbeta library involved a method that used unique molecular identifiers. TCRdb called the PCR reads again in MiXCR, with one record for every CDR3 protein. The sample carries about 74,000 distinct CDR3 sequences, about 14% recorded once. The sample was PBMCs, mostly from graft donor cells, taken 180 days after TCRalphabeta/CD19-depleted stem cell transplant. All receptors derive from a male patient aged 2-15 years who had a stem cell transplant for acute lymphoblastic leukemia, so the T cells may come from the graft donor.

J is TRBJ2-7 and V is TRBV28, with TRBD2 matching over 9 bases. Trimming took 10 bases from V and 6 from J; bases not matched to a gene: 10. The CDR3 length is 13 residues. Germline loops: CDR1 MDHEN, CDR2 SYDVKM. The CDR3 nucleotides are TGTGCCACCTGGGGGCGGGAGGGACGCGAGCAGTACTTC. Its protein is CATWGREGREQYF.

This rearrangement joins TRBV6-1 to TRBJ1-5; D might be TRBD1 (5 bases). V lost 7 bases, J lost 4 bases, and 11 bases lay in between. The germline V gene encodes CDR1 MNHNS and CDR2 SASEGT. The CDR3 totals 13 residues. The CDR3 region is CASTRGRNQPQHF. As DNA, the CDR3 is TGTGCCAGCACCCGGGGGAGGAATCAGCCCCAGCATTTT.